This record looks at one T cell receptor beta chain sequence and its context. Its antigen is undetermined. Unique molecular identifiers tagged the TCRbeta library. MiXCR, run by TCRdb on the PCR reads, gives a single entry per CDR3 protein. The sample shows a few hundred thousand distinct CDR3 sequences, 13% of them seen only once. The data stem from a study of T-cell reconstitution after alpha-beta-depleted transplantation in children. Findings and caveats of the study: It was newly produced T cells that mostly accounted for T-cell counts and diversity one year after transplant.

With 4 bases removed from V and 2 bases from J, the gap between germline ends came to 7 bases. CDR1 and CDR2 from the germline V gene are SGHRS and YFSETQ. This CDR3 has 13 amino acids. This clonotype was sampled from a male patient between 10 and 17 years old who had a stem cell transplant for acute myeloid leukemia, so the T cells may come from the graft donor. This sequence joins TRBV5-1 and TRBJ1-5; D might be TRBD1 (5 bases). Here the sequenced sample was PBMCs, mostly from graft donor cells, taken 360 days after TCRalphabeta/CD19-depleted stem cell transplant. CDR3 DNA sequence: TGCGCCAGCAGCCGAGGGGGCAATCAGCCCCAGCATTTT. Translating gives CASSRGGNQPQHF. The full variable domain, in which reference TRBV5-1 and TRBJ1-5 provide the parts outside the CDR3, is KAGVTQTPRYLIKTRGQQVTLSCSPISGHRSVSWYQQTPGQGLQFLFEYFSETQRNKGNFPGRFSGRQFSNSRSEMNVSTLELGDSALYLCASSRGGNQPQHFGDGTRLSIL.